This TCR beta chain came from a study of T-cell memory formation after mild COVID-19. TCRdb ran MiXCR on the 5' RACE reads and lists one entry per CDR3 protein. Seen here are approximately 150,000 distinct CDR3 sequences, 6% to 6.5% observed once, and the top ten hold more than 2%. The germline gives CDR1 MNHNY, CDR2 SVGAGI (reference sequence). The CDR3 spans 16 residues. Losses at the gene ends were 5 bases for V and 2 bases for J; bases not matched to a gene: 7. This clonotype showed up many times. Antigen: not known. Study conclusions and caveats: Day 15 to 85 contractors were CD4/CD8 balanced; later expanders leaned CD4+.

This chain uses TRBV6-6 with TRBJ2-3; TRBD2 matches 10 bases. This receptor was obtained from an adult woman who had mild COVID-19 (a few samples of this study predate the infection). Cell type and time point are not known. Sequenced sample: PBMCs or a T cell subset sorted from them (not recorded which). CDR3 loop: CASSRLAGLNTDTQYF. The CDR3 DNA reads as TGTGCCAGCAGTCGACTAGCGGGTCTTAACACAGATACGCAGTATTTT.